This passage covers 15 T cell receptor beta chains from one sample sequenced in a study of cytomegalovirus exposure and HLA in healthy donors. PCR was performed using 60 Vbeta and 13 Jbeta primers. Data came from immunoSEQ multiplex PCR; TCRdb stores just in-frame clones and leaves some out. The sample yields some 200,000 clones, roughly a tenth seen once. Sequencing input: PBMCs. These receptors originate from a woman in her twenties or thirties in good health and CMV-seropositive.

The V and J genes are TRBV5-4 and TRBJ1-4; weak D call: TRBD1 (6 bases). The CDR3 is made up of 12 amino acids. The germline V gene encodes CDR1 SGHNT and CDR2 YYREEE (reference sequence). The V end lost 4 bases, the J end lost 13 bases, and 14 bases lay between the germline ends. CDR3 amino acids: CASSQDSGALFF. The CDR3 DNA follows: TGTGCCAGCAGCCAGGACAGTGGGGCACTGTTTTTT.

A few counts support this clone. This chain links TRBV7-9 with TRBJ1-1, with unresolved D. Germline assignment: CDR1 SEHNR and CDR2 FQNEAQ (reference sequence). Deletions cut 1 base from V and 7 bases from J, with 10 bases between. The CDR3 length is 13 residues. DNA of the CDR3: TGTGCCAGCAGCTTAGTTTCAGGAATTGAAGCTTTCTTT. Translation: CASSLVSGIEAFF.

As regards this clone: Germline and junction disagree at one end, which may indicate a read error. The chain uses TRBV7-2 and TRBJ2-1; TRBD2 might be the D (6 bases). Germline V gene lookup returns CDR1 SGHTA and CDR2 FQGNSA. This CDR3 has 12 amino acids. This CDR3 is CASSLPGVPALF. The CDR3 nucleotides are TGTGCCAGCAGTCTGCCGGGAGTACCGGCCCTCTTC.

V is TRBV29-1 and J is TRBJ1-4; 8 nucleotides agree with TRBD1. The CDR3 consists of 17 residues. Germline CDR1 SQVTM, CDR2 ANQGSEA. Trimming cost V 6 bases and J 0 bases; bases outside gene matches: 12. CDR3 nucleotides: TGCAGCGTCTCAGGGGGCCCCGCGCTCTCAACTAATGAAAAACTGTTTTTT. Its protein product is CSVSGGPALSTNEKLFF.

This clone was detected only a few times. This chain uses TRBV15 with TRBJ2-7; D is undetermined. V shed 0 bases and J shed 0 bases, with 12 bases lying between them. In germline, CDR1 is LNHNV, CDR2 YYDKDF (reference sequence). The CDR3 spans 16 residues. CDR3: CATSRDSQAGSYEQYF. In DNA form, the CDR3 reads TGTGCCACCAGCAGAGATTCCCAGGCAGGCTCCTACGAGCAGTACTTC.

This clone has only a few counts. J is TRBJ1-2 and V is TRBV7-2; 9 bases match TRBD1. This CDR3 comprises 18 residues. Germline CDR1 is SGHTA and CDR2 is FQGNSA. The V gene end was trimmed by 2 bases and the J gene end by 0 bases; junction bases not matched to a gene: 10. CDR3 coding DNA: TGTGCCAGCAGCTTAACTGGGACAGGGAGCCTCTCTAACTATGGCTACACCTTC. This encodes CASSLTGTGSLSNYGYTF.

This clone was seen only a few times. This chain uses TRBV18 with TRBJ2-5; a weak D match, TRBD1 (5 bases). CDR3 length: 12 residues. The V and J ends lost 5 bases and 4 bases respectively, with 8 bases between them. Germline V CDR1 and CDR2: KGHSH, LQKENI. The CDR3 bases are TGTGCCAGCTCAAGACAGCCAGAGACCCAGTACTTC. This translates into CASSRQPETQYF.

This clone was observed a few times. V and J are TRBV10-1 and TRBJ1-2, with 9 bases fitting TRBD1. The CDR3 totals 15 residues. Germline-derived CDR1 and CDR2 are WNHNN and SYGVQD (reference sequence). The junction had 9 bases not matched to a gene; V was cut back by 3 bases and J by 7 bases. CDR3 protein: CASSDLGQGSFGYTF. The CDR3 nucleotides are TGCGCCAGCAGTGATTTGGGACAGGGATCCTTTGGCTACACCTTC.

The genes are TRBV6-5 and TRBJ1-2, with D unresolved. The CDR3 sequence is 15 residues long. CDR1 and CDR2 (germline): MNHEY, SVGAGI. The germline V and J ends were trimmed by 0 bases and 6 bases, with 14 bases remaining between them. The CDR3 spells CASSYSKAGLNGYTF. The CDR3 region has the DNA TGTGCCAGCAGTTACTCGAAAGCGGGGTTGAATGGCTACACCTTC.

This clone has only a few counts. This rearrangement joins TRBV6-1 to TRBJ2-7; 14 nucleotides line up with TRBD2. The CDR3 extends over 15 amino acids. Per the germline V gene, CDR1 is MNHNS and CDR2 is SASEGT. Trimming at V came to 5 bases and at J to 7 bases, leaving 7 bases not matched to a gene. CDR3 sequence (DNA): TGTGCCAGCAGTTTGGGACTAGCGGGAGCGGGGGAGCAGTACTTC. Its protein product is CASSLGLAGAGEQYF.

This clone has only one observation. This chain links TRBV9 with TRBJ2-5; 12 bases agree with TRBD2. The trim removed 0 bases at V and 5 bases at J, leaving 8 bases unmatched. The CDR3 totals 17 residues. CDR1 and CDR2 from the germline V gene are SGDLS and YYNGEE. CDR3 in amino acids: CASSVATSGRSGETQYF. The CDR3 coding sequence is TGTGCCAGCAGCGTAGCTACTAGCGGGAGGTCGGGGGAGACCCAGTACTTC.

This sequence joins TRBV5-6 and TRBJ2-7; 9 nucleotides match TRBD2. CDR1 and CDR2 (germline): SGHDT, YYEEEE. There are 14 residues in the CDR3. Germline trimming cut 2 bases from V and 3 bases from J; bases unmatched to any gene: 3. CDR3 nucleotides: TGTGCCAGCAGCTTATTGACTAGCGGCTACGAGCAGTACTTC. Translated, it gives CASSLLTSGYEQYF.

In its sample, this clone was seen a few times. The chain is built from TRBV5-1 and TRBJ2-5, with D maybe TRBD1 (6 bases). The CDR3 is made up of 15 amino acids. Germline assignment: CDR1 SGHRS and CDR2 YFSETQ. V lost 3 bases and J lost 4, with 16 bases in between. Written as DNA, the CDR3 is TGCGCCAGCAGCTCGTCCACAGGGTCAGGAGAGACCCAGTACTTC. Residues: CASSSSTGSGETQYF.

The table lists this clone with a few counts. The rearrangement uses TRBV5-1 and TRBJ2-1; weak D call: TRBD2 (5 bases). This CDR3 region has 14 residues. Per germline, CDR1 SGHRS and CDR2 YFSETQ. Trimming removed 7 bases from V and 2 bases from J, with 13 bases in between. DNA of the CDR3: TGCGCCAGCTGTGAGGGAGCCCCCTACAATGAGCAGTTCTTC. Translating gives CASCEGAPYNEQFF.

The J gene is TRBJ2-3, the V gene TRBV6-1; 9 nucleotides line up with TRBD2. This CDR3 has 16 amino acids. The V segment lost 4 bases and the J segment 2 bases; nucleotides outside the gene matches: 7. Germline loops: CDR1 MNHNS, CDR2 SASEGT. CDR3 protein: CASSAIAGVNTDTQYF. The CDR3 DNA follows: TGTGCCAGCAGTGCTATAGCGGGAGTTAACACAGATACGCAGTATTTT.